Detailed here is one T cell receptor beta chain. Measured with immunoSEQ multiplex PCR; TCRdb has only the in-frame clones, and not every one. This table holds tens of thousands of clones, more than 60% found once. The data belong to a study of cytotoxic CD8 clonotypes in ibrutinib-treated CLL. CDR3 length: 15 amino acids. Trimming at V came to 0 bases and at J to 7 bases, leaving 9 bases not matched to a gene. Germline assignment: CDR1 SQVTM and CDR2 ANQGSEA. The receptor was isolated from a human donor with chronic lymphocytic leukemia. The sequencing here drew on PBMCs, taken after 12 months of ibrutinib treatment. The chain links TRBV29-1 to TRBJ2-7; 10 bases are shared with TRBD1. This CDR3 is CSVEERRTGGLEQYF. CDR3 bases: TGCAGCGTTGAAGAGCGAAGGACAGGGGGTTTGGAGCAGTACTTC.